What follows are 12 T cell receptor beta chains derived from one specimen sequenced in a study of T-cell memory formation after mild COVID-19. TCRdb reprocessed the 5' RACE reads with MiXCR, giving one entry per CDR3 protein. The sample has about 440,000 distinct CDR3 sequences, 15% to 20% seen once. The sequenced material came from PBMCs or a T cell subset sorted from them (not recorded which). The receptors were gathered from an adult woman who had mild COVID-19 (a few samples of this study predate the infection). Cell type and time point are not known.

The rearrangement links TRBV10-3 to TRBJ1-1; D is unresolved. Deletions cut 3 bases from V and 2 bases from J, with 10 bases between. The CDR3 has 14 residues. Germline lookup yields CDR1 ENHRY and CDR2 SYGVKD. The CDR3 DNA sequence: TGTGCCATCAGTGATAAGGGATCAAACACTGAAGCTTTCTTT. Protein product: CAISDKGSNTEAFF.

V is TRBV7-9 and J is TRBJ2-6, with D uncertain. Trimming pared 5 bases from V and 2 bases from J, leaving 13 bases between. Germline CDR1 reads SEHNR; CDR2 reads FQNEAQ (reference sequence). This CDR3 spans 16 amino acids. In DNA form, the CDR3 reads TGTGCCAGCAGCCCGGCCTGGGCCCCTGGGGCCAACGTCCTGACTTTC. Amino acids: CASSPAWAPGANVLTF.

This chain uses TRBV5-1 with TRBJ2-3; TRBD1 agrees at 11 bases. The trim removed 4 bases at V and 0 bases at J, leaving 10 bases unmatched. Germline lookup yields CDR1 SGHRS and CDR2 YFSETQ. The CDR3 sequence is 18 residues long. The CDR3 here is CASSGGTGGTSSTDTQYF. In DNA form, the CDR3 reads TGCGCCAGCAGCGGTGGGACAGGGGGAACCTCTAGCACAGATACGCAGTATTTT.

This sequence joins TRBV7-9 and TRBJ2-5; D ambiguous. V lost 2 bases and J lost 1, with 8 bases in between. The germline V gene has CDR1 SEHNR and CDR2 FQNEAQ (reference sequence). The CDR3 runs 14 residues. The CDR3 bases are TGTGCCAGCAGCTTAAGTTGGGGCCAAGAGACCCAGTACTTC. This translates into CASSLSWGQETQYF.

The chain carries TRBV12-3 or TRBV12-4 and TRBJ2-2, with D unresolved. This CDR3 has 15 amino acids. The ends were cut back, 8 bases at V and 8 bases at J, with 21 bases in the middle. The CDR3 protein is CASQLTGPLAGELFF. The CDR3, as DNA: TGTGCCAGCCAATTGACCGGCCCGTTGGCTGGGGAGCTGTTTTTT.

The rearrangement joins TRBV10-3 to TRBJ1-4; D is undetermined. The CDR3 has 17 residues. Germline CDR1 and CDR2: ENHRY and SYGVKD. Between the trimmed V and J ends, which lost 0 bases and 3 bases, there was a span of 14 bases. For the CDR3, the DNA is TGTGCCATCAGTGAGTCCCGGAGGGTAGAGTCTAATGAAAAACTGTTTTTT. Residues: CAISESRRVESNEKLFF.

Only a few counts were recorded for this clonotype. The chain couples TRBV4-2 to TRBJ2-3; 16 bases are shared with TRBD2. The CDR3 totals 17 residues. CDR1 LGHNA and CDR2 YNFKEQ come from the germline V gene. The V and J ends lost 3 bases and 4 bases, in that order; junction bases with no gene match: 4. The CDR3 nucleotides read TGTGCCAGCAGCCAGGGACTAGCGGGAGGGCCGGCAGATACGCAGTATTTT. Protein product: CASSQGLAGGPADTQYF.

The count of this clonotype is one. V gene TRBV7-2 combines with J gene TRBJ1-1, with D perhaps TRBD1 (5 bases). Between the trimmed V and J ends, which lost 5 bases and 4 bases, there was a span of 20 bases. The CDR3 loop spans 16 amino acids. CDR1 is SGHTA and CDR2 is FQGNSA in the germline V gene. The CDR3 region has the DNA TGTGCCAGCAGCCACCCGAGGGAGGGACCGGGCACTGAAGCTTTCTTT. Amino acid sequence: CASSHPREGPGTEAFF.

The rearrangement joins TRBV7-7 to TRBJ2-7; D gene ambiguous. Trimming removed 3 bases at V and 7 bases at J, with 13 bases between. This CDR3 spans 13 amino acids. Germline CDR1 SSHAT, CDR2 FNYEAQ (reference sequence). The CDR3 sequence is CASSFNARMEQYF. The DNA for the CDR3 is TGTGCCAGCAGCTTCAACGCCAGGATGGAGCAGTACTTC.

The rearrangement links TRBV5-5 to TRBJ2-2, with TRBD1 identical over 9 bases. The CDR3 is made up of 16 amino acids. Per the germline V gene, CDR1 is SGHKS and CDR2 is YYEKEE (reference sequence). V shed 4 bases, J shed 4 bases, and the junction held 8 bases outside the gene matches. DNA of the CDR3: TGTGCCAGCAGCCTACCGGGACAGGGAAGCACCGGGGAGCTGTTTTTT. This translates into CASSLPGQGSTGELFF.

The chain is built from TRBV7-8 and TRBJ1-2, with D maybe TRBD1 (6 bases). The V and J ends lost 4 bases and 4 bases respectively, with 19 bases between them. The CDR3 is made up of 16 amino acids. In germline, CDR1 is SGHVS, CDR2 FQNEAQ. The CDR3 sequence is CASSSIAGQTSYGYTF. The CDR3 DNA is TGTGCCAGCAGCTCAATAGCCGGACAGACCTCCTATGGCTACACCTTC.

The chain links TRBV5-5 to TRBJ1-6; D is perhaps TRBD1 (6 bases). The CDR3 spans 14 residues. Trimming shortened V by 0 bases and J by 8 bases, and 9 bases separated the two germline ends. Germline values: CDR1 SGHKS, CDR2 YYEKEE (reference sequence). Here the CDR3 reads CASSLDRVDSPLHF. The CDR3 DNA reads TGTGCCAGCAGCTTGGACAGGGTGGATTCACCCCTCCACTTT.